This T cell receptor beta chain was captured by sequencing in a study of OX40 agonist ivuxolimab in advanced cancers. CDR3 length: 13 amino acids. V was clipped by 3 bases and J by 6 bases, with 14 bases between them. The germline V gene has CDR1 SQVTM and CDR2 ANQGSEA. Assay: immunoSEQ multiplex PCR; the TCRdb copy retains only in-frame clones and omits some. The table lists about 48,000 clones, 83% of them singletons, with 1% to 1.5% in the top ten. Study-level findings and limits: Certain nonresponders likewise exhibited a low normalized T-cell clonal expansion. Antigen targets of the expanded peripheral T cells went undetermined. Both blood CD4+ and CD8+ T cells showed clonal growth by week 6 at 0.1 to 3.0 mg/kg. At 0.1-3.0 mg/kg, partial responders had clonal expansion among the lowest observed.

The table lists this clone with a count of one. Its specificity is not known. V is TRBV29-1 and J is TRBJ1-1; the D is unclear. This clonotype originated in an adult with an advanced solid tumor such as melanoma, head and neck, liver or kidney cancer. This sample comprised CD4+ or CD8+ T cells sorted from blood, obtained in a trial of the OX40 agonist ivuxolimab. CDR3 in amino acids: CSVDDGRRAEAFF. The CDR3 DNA reads TGCAGCGTTGACGACGGGCGGAGGGCTGAAGCTTTCTTT.